Listed below are T cell receptor beta chains from one sample, sequenced in a study of control samples from healthy donors and cancer patients. Libraries were prepared by immunoSEQ multiplex PCR; TCRdb keeps only in-frame clonotypes and omits some of them. The sample has about 130,000 clones, about 90% seen once. The source material was blood. Receptor source: a man aged 18-30 years in good health. CDR3s leave out the opening cysteine and the closing phenylalanine or tryptophan.

v_gene,CDR3aa
TRBV5-4,ASSRGEGNSYNSPLH
TRBV3-1/TRBV3-2,ASSQVRSTGEGNTIY
TRBV2,ASSETGQTRGAF
TRBV4-2,ASSQSLTPVGEQF
TRBV5-1,ASSLAGQIYEQY
TRBV10-3,AIGSVYQETQY
TRBV19,ASSIGTVNTGELF
TRBV30,AWSTLGQGYGYT
TRBV11-2,ASSPNLGLAGLGSYEQY
TRBV19,ASSPGGRSYNEQF
TRBV11-2,ASSPGSFYEQY
TRBV24-1,ATSDPETGGSYNEQF
TRBV7-3,ASSLTGGGRNTEAF
TRBV9,ASSSGGQGTGELF
TRBV5-1,ASSSDPKKTDTQY
TRBV5-1,ASSVSGGLVLNTEAF
TRBV5-1,ASSLGWGDTIY
TRBV19,ASSMFVGSAYEQY
TRBV16,ASMLVRTVNEQF
TRBV19,ASSSWGGRDTQY
TRBV24-1,AAGTSGRAIGDTQY
TRBV4-1,ASKLAGGGYNEQF
TRBV5-1,ASSLGDRFIEQY
TRBV27,ASRIGLAATGELF
TRBV4-1,ASSQEEDRGDYGYT
TRBV28,ASTGTLGTGHGYT
TRBV5-6,ASSPRSYNYNEQF
TRBV6-6,ASSLLPGQGFNQPQH
TRBV28,ASSLPGSQY
TRBV5-1,ASSLAPSSGNTIY
TRBV27,ASSLSSRNIQY